These 11 T cell receptor beta chains originate from one sample sequenced in a study of blood T cell repertoires in COVID-19. The data were produced by immunoSEQ multiplex PCR, yet TCRdb's version contains in-frame clones alone and is incomplete. This table holds roughly 91,000 clones, almost 85% found once. The sequencing sample was made of peripheral blood. These receptors all stem from a woman at least 80 years old with acute or convalescent COVID-19.

This chain links TRBV6-1 with TRBJ1-2, with unresolved D. Looked up from germline, CDR1 is MNHNS and CDR2 is SASEGT. V was shortened by 3 bases and J by 4 bases, with 6 bases between the two germline ends. CDR3 length equals 12 residues. CDR3 DNA sequence: TGTGCCAGCAGTGAGGCAGTCTATGGCTACACCTTC. Encoded protein: CASSEAVYGYTF.

The rearrangement uses TRBV3-1 (or the pseudogene TRBV3-2) and TRBJ2-2; TRBD2 agrees at 14 bases. V shed 4 bases and J 1 base; nucleotides not matched to a gene: 8. The CDR3 is 19 amino acids. The germline V gene has CDR1 LGHDT and CDR2 YNNKEL (reference sequence). The CDR3 DNA reads TGTGCCAGCAGCCCCGGGACTAGCGGGGGCCGTCTGAACACCGGGGAGCTGTTTTTT. Its translation is CASSPGTSGGRLNTGELFF.

CDR3 in DNA: TGTGCCAGCAGTTACTCCGGGGATTCTGGGGCCAACGTCCTGACTTTC. It codes for CASSYSGDSGANVLTF. V and J are TRBV6-5 and TRBJ2-6, with a weak D call TRBD2 (5 bases). V lost 0 bases and J 1 base, leaving 7 bases between the germline ends. This CDR3 spans 16 amino acids. CDR1 and CDR2 (germline): MNHEY, SVGAGI.

This chain uses TRBV5-5 with TRBJ1-1; a possible D gene is TRBD1 (5 bases). Germline V gene data show CDR1 as SGHKS and CDR2 as YYEKEE (reference sequence). The CDR3 runs 16 residues. Deletions cut 4 bases from V and 0 bases from J, with 16 bases between. CDR3 residues: CASSPGGGAVNTEAFF. Here the CDR3 DNA reads TGTGCCAGCAGCCCGGGGGGAGGGGCGGTGAACACTGAAGCTTTCTTT.

The chain links TRBV28 to TRBJ1-1; TRBD1 matches at 8 bases. Trimming at V came to 3 bases and at J to 7 bases, leaving 10 bases not matched to a gene. Germline values: CDR1 MDHEN, CDR2 SYDVKM. CDR3 size: 15 residues. The CDR3 DNA follows: TGTGCCAGCAGTTTCCAGCTACAGGGGGTTGGTGAAGCTTTCTTT. Protein sequence: CASSFQLQGVGEAFF.

The chain's CDR3 is CASSSGGGYTF. As DNA, the CDR3 is TGTGCCAGCAGCTCAGGGGGTGGCTACACCTTC. The chain carries TRBV7-8 and TRBJ1-2; TRBD1 aligns across 7 bases. The CDR3 contains 11 residues. With 4 bases clipped from V and 7 bases from J, the junction kept 0 bases outside the gene matches. The germline V gene encodes CDR1 SGHVS and CDR2 FQNEAQ.

This clone came up once. The rearrangement uses TRBV6-1 and TRBJ2-1; 7 bases line up with TRBD2. This CDR3 is built from 13 residues. The germline gives CDR1 MNHNS, CDR2 SASEGT. V shed 2 bases, J shed 9 bases, and the junction held 4 bases outside the gene matches. Here the CDR3 reads CASSELAELEQFF. CDR3 coding DNA: TGTGCCAGCAGTGAACTAGCGGAACTTGAGCAGTTCTTC.

This clone showed up just a few times. The rearrangement links TRBV19 to TRBJ2-7, with TRBD2 matching over 7 bases. This CDR3 is 16 amino acids long. V dropped 5 bases and J dropped 2; count of bases not matched to a gene: 12. Per the germline V gene, CDR1 is LNHDA and CDR2 is SQIVND (reference sequence). The CDR3 here is CASSALEASGTYEQYF. CDR3 nucleotide sequence: TGTGCCAGTAGTGCTCTGGAGGCTAGCGGAACCTACGAGCAGTACTTC. Full variable domain (missing parts from reference TRBV19 and TRBJ2-7): DGGITQSPKYLFRKEGQNVTLSCEQNLNHDAMYWYRQDPGQGLRLIYYSQIVNDFQKGDIAEGYSVSREKKESFPLTVTSAQKNPTAFYLCASSALEASGTYEQYFGPGTRLTVT.

The chain is built from TRBV11-1 and TRBJ1-6, with no clear D. Germline-derived CDR1 and CDR2 are SGHAT and FQDESV (reference sequence). The germline V and J ends were trimmed by 5 bases and 8 bases, with 19 bases remaining between them. The length of the CDR3 is 16 residues. The chain's CDR3 is CASSLSTQTGDSPLHF. In DNA form, the CDR3 reads TGTGCCAGCAGCCTATCTACTCAGACGGGAGATTCACCCCTCCACTTT. Looking up the rest from reference TRBV11-1 and TRBJ1-6 gives the full variable domain: EAEVAQSPRYKITEKSQAVAFWCDPISGHATLYWYRQILGQGPELLVQFQDESVVDDSQLPKDRFSAERLKGVDSTLKIQPAELGDSAMYLCASSLSTQTGDSPLHFGNGTRLTVT.

The chain recombines TRBV29-1 with TRBJ2-1; tentatively, D is TRBD1 (8 bases). The V gene lost 4 bases and the J gene lost 6 bases, with 19 bases spanning the gap. The CDR3 contains 15 residues. CDR1 and CDR2 from the germline V gene are SQVTM and ANQGSEA. The CDR3 DNA reads as TGCAGCGTTGTGGGGGGGACAGGAGCAGGCAATGAGCAGTTCTTC. This encodes CSVVGGTGAGNEQFF.

The genes are TRBV3-1 (or the pseudogene TRBV3-2) and TRBJ1-1; 7 bases align to TRBD1. Germline lookup yields CDR1 LGHDT and CDR2 YNNKEL (reference sequence). J gave up 5 bases and V 5 bases, and 8 bases lay outside the gene matches. This CDR3 has 14 residues. The CDR3 reads CASSLQTGTTEAFF. CDR3 sequence (DNA): TGTGCCAGCAGCTTACAGACAGGGACGACTGAAGCTTTCTTT.